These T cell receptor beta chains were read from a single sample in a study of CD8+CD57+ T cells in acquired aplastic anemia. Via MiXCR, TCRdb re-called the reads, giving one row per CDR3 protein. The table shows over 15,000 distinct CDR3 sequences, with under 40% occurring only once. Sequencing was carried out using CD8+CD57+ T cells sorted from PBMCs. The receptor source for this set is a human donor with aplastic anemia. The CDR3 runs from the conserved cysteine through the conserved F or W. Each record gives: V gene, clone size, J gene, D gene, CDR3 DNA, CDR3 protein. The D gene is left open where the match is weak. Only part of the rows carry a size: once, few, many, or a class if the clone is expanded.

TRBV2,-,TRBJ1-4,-,TGTGCCAGCAGGAGCCAGGGGCTGATGAGTGAAAAACTGTTTTTT,CASRSQGLMSEKLFF
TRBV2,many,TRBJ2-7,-,TGTGCCAGCACCTCAAGTGTAGGGACCGGTAACTACGAGCAGTACTTC,CASTSSVGTGNYEQYF
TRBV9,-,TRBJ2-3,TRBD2,TGTGCCAGCAGCGTAGTGGGGAGGGTGGCAGATACGCAGTATTTT,CASSVVGRVADTQYF
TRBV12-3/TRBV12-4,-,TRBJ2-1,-,TGTGCCAGCAGCCAGAGCCATGAGCAGTTCTTC,CASSQSHEQFF
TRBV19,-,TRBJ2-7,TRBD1,TGTGCCAGTAGTATCGGAGGACAGGGCCTCTACGAGCAGTACTTC,CASSIGGQGLYEQYF
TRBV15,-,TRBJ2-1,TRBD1,TGTGCCACCAGCAGCTCTAGGTCGGGACAGGGGGAGAACAATGAGCAGCTCTTC,CATSSSRSGQGENNEQLF
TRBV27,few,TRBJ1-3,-,TGTGCCAGCAGCGATGGACATCCAGACTCTGGAAACACCATATATTTT,CASSDGHPDSGNTIYF
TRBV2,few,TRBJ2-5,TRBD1,TGTGCCAGCAGCGCCGGGACAGGGGGGAGAGAGACCCAGTACTTC,CASSAGTGGRETQYF
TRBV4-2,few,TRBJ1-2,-,TGTGCCAGCAGCCCTATTGGGGCAGAGGGCTACACCTTC,CASSPIGAEGYTF
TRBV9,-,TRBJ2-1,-,TGTGCCAGCAGCGTAGAGGGGTCGAGAGGCAATGAGCAGTTCTTC,CASSVEGSRGNEQFF
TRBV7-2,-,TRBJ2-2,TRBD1,TGTGCCAGCAGCCCACAGGGGGCGGGCGGGGAGCTGTTTTTT,CASSPQGAGGELFF
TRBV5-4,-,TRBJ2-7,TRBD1,TGTGCCAGCAGCATTGACAGGGGACTTTACGAGCAGTACTTC,CASSIDRGLYEQYF
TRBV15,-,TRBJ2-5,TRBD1,TGTGCCACCAGCAGCTCCAGGTCGGGACAGGGGGCTCGAGAGACCCAGTACTTC,CATSSSRSGQGARETQYF
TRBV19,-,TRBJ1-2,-,TGTGCCAGTAGCCCCCCGGGGGGCAGCGGCTACACCTTC,CASSPPGGSGYTF
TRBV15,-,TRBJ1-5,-,TGTGCCACCAGCAGAGTTGAGACACTTAAATATCAGCCCCAGCATTTT,CATSRVETLKYQPQHF
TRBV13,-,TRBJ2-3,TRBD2,TGTGCCAGCAGCTTAGGCGGGGCGGGAGGAGATACGCAGTATTTT,CASSLGGAGGDTQYF
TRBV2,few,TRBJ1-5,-,TGTGCCAGCGGTCATAGCAATCAGCCCCAGCATTTT,CASGHSNQPQHF
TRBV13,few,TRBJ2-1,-,TGTGCCAGCAGCTTAGCCCCCTACAATGAGCAGTTCTTC,CASSLAPYNEQFF
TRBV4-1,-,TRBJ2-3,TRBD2,TGCGCCAGCAGCCCCGGAGCGGGAGGGGCCACAGATACGCAGTATTTT,CASSPGAGGATDTQYF
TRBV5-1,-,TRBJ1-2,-,TGCGCCAGCAGCTTTGGCAGGGCGGACTATGGCTACACCTTC,CASSFGRADYGYTF
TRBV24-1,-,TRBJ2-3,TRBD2,TGTGCCACTCGGGGGCGGGGGGGGGATCAGCCCCAGTATTTT,CATRGRGGDQPQYF
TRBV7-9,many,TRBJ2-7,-,TGTGCCAGCAGCTCGGCCGTATCGGACGAGCAGTACTTC,CASSSAVSDEQYF
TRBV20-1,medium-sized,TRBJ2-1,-,TGCAGTGCTGGAACTTACTTCGATAGCTCCTACAATGAGCAGTTCTTC,CSAGTYFDSSYNEQFF